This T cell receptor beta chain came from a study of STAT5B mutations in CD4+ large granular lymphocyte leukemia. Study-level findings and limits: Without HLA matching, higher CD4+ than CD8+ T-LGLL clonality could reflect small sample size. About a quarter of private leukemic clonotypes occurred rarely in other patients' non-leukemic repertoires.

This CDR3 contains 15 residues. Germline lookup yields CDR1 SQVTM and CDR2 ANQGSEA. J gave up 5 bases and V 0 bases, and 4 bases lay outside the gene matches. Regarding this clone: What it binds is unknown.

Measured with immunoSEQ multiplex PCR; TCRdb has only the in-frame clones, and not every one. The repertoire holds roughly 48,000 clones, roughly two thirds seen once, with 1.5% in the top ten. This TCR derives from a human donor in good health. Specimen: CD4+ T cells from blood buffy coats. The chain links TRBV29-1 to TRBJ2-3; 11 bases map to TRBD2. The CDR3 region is CSVEELAGGKDTQYF. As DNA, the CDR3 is TGCAGCGTTGAAGAATTAGCGGGGGGGAAAGATACGCAGTATTTT.